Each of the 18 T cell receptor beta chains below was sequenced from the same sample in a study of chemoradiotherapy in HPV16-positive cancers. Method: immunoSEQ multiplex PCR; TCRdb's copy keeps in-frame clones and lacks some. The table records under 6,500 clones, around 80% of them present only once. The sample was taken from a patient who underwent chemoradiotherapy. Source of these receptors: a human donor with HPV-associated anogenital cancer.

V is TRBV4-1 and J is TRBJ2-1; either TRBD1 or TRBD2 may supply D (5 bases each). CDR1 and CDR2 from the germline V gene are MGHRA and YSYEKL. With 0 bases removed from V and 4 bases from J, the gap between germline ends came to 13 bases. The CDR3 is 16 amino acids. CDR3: CASSQDRGVLYNEQFF. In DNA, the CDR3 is TGCGCCAGCAGCCAAGATAGAGGGGTATTGTACAATGAGCAGTTCTTC.

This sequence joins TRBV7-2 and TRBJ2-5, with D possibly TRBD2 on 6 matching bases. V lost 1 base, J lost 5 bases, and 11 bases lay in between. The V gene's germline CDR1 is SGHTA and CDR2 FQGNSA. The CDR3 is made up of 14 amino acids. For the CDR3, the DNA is TGTGCCAGCAGCTTAGATACTAGCCGGGAGACCCAGTACTTC. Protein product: CASSLDTSRETQYF.

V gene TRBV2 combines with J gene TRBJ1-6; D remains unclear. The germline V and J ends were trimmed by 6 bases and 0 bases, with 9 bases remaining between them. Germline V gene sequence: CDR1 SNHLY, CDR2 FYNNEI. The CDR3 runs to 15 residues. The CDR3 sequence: CASSSTTSYNSPLHF. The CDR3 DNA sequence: TGTGCCAGCAGCTCAACAACCTCCTATAATTCACCCCTCCACTTT.

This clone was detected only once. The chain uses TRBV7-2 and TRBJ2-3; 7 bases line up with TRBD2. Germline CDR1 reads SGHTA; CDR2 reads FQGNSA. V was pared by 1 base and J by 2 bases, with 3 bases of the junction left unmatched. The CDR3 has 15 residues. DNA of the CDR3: TGTGCCAGCAGCTTAGGAGCGGGGTACACAGATACGCAGTATTTT. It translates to CASSLGAGYTDTQYF.

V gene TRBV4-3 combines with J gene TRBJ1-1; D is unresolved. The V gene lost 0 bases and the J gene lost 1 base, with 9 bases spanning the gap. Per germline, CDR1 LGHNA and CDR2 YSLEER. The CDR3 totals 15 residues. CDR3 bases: TGCGCCAGCAGCCAAGATCGGGGTGCGAACACTGAAGCTTTCTTT. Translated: CASSQDRGANTEAFF.

The CDR3 protein is CASSYSNSPEQFF. Written as DNA, the CDR3 is TGTGCCAGCAGTTACTCGAATAGTCCTGAGCAGTTCTTC. The rearrangement links TRBV6-6 to TRBJ2-1, with D hard to call. Trimming shortened V by 0 bases and J by 9 bases, and 9 bases separated the two germline ends. In germline, CDR1 is MNHNY, CDR2 SVGAGI (reference sequence). The CDR3 is made up of 13 amino acids.

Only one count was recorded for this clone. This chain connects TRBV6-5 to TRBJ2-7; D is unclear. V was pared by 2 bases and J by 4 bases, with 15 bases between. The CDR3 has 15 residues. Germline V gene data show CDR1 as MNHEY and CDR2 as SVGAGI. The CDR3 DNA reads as TGTGCCAGCAGTTACACCCAGGCATTCGGGTACGAGCAGTACTTC. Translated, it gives CASSYTQAFGYEQYF.

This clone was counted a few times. The CDR3 loop is CASKVVYGYTF. The CDR3 DNA reads TGTGCCAGCAAAGTAGTCTATGGCTACACCTTC. J is TRBJ1-2 and V is TRBV11-2, with unresolved D. Germline values: CDR1 SGHAT, CDR2 FQNNGV. The CDR3 extends over 11 amino acids. Trimming removed 7 bases at V and 4 bases at J, with 7 bases between.

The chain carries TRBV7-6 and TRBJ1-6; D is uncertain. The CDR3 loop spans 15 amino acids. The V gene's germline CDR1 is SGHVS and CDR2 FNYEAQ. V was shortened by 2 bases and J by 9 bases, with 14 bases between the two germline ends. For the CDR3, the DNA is TGTGCCAGCAGCTTACGACCCGGACGGGGTTCACCCCTCCACTTT. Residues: CASSLRPGRGSPLHF.

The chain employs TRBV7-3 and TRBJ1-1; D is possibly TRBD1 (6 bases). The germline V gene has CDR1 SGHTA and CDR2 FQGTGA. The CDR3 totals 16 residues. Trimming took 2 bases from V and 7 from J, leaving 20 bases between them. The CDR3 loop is CASSLVAGARGNEAFF. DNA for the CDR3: TGTGCCAGCAGCTTAGTAGCCGGGGCCAGGGGTAATGAAGCTTTCTTT.

As DNA, the CDR3 is TGTGCCAGCAGCTTAGGCGAGGGACCCTCCTACGAGCAGTACTTC. It codes for CASSLGEGPSYEQYF. This chain joins TRBV7-7 and TRBJ2-7; D is tentatively TRBD1 or TRBD2 (5 bases each). Germline assignment: CDR1 SSHAT and CDR2 FNYEAQ (reference sequence). V lost 1 base and J 0 bases, leaving 10 bases between the germline ends. The CDR3 is 15 residues long.

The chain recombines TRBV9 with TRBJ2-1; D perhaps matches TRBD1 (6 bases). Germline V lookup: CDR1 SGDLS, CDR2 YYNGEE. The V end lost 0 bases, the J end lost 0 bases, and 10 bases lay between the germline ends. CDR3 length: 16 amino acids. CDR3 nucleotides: TGTGCCAGCAGCGTAGTAGGGGGTAGCTCCTACAATGAGCAGTTCTTC. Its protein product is CASSVVGGSSYNEQFF.

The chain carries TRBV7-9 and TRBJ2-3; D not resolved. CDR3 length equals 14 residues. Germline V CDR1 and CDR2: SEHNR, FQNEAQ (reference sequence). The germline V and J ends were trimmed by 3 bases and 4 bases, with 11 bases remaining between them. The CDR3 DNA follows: TGTGCCAGCAGCTTTTTGCCGCCCCCAGATACGCAGTATTTT. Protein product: CASSFLPPPDTQYF.

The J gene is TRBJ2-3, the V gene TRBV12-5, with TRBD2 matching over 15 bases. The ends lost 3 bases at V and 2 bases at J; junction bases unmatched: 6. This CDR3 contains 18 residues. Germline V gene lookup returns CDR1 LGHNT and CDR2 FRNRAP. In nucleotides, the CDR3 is TGTGCTAGTGGTTTCCTCGGGACTAGCGGGGGGACCACAGATACGCAGTATTTT. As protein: CASGFLGTSGGTTDTQYF.

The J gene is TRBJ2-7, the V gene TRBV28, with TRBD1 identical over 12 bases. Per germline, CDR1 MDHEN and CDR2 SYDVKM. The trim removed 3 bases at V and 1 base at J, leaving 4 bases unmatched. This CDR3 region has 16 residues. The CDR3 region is CASSLGQGAQSYEQYV. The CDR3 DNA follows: TGTGCCAGCAGTTTGGGACAGGGGGCGCAGTCCTACGAGCAGTACGTC.

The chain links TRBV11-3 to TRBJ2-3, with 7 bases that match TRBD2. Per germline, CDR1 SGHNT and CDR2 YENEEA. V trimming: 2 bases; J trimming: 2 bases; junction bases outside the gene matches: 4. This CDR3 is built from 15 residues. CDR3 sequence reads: CASSLTGLITDTQYF. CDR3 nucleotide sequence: TGTGCCAGCAGCTTAACGGGACTAATCACAGATACGCAGTATTTT.

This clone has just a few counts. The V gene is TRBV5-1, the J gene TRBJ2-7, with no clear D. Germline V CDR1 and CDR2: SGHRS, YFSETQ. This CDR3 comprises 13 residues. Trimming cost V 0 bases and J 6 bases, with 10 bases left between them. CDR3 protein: CASSLDSGLEQYF. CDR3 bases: TGCGCCAGCAGCTTGGATTCCGGGCTCGAGCAGTACTTC.

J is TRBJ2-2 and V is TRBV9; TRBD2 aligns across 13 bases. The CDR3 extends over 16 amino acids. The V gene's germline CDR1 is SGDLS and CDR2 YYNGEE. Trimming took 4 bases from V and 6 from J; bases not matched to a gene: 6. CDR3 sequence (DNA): TGTGCCAGCAGCTTCACTAGCGGGAGGGCCCCCGGGGAGCTGTTTTTT. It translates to CASSFTSGRAPGELFF.